This note documents a single T cell receptor (beta chain) sequence. This clonotype was detected many times. The specificity of this receptor is unknown. Base qualities were left out, and no much larger clone turns up one base away. These data are taken from a study of T cells in Graves' hyperthyroidism and ophthalmopathy (dated by TCRdb to the late 2010s). For the wider study: Peripheral blood samples were taken at the time of initial diagnosis, prior to any treatment. Thyroid tissue and blood T-cell repertoires from several Graves' hyperthyroidism patients were also compared in the study. According to the paper, TCR Vbeta CDR3 sequencing was carried out on roughly 130 peripheral blood samples, which came from over 40 ophthalmopathy, roughly 75 hyperthyroidism and about 17 progressor patients. A discovery cohort of about a hundred patients, 43 with Graves' ophthalmopathy and fewer than 65 with stable Graves' hyperthyroidism, was used to find distinguishing TCR V-J signatures. The 90 to 100 discovery patients were randomly divided into training and test sets at a 7:3 ratio. Prospective prediction of ophthalmopathy was tested in an independent validation cohort consisting of 18 hyperthyroidism patients and around 16 patients who later progressed to ophthalmopathy. Once sampling was done, hyperthyroidism patients were given methimazole at a starting dose of 30 mg daily, whereas ophthalmopathy patients were given high-dose intravenous methylprednisolone. The study at large found these results: A 13 V-J signature model separated ophthalmopathy from stable hyperthyroidism, with around 91% sensitivity and about 81% specificity in cross-validation and 80%/75% in testing. During validation, the model predicted progression to ophthalmopathy a median of about 6.5 months ahead of onset, with roughly 65% sensitivity and about 72% specificity. No statistical method was used to set the sample size in advance, and investigators knew the group allocation. Most expanded thyroid clonotypes (frequency above 0.001) were also found in blood, which suggests that blood repertoires may mirror thyroid immune responses.

Hyperthyroidism patients were newly diagnosed, had a disease duration of under 2 months, and were aged 18 to 65 years. Patients with uncontrolled infections, other autoimmune diseases, pregnancy or lactation were excluded. Diagnoses were based on clinical symptoms, serum thyroxine and TRAb, thyroid ultrasound and orbital computed tomography. For progressor patients, blood was drawn at the first diagnosis of hyperthyroidism, before any ophthalmopathy symptoms had appeared. Ficoll-Paque density gradient centrifugation was used to isolate PBMCs from 10 ml of fresh peripheral blood. Progressor patients were first diagnosed with Graves' hyperthyroidism and then developed ophthalmopathy during follow-up. Trizol reagent was used to extract total RNA, and RNA quality was then checked on an Agilent 2100 Bioanalyzer. Amplification of TCR beta CDR3 regions was carried out from RNA transcripts. For the first round of RT-PCR on the TCR CDR3, the HTBI primer set was used together with the Qiagen OneStep RT-PCR kit. Libraries were constructed in a second round of multiplex PCR, after which size selection and purification were performed. Libraries were sequenced paired-end with 100 bp reads on an Illumina HiSeq2000. In the original analysis: SOAPnuke was used to process the raw data, throwing out any read that contained adapters or uncalled bases, had a mean Phred below 15, or lacked an exact constant-primer or identifier match. High-quality paired reads were merged using COPE v1.2.5, and each unique nucleotide sequence was defined as a clonotype. MiTCR v1.1 was used to align clonotypes to the IMGT TRBV, TRBD and TRBJ reference segments. Only V-J combinations with frequency above 0.0001, covering 99% to 99.2% of repertoires, were analysed. The TCS score was defined as the ratio of F50 (clonal expansion) to E x V (chaos), calculated using BLOSUM62-based TCRdist between CDR3 peptides within each V-J. Welch's t-statistics and random forest reduced several hundred V-J features to 13, which were used in a naive Bayes classifier (R e1071). Using fastp trimming at Q25 and MiXCR clonotype assembly, TCRdb reanalyzed the public sequencing data and kept in-frame beta chains. Every entry covers one CDR3 protein and lists the most common genes and DNA from its rows. None of the V and J calls come from the authors' own analysis; TCRdb made them. The sample table holds 300,000 to 450,000 distinct CDR3 sequences, of which roughly 17% were seen once. The top ten clones comprise around a third of the sample.

Trimming removed 4 bases from V and 0 bases from J; the gene matches leave 8 bases unexplained. CDR1 and CDR2 are read off the germline V gene as SQVTM and ANQGSEA. Counted from cysteine to phenylalanine, this CDR3 has 15 amino acids. The read is trimmed to its CDR3 DNA, 45 bases read in frame from base 1. The specimen was blood. The sequence links TRBV29-1 to TRBJ1-2; 7 of the junction bases match TRBD1. The receptor's source is a woman aged 25 to 39 with Graves' hyperthyroidism that later progressed to Graves' ophthalmopathy. CDR3 protein: CSVGGRGNPNYGYTF. The bases are TGCAGCGTTGGGGGCAGGGGGAATCCTAACTATGGCTACACCTTC.